This T cell receptor (beta chain) was obtained from a study of blood T cell repertoires in COVID-19. Overall study: Samples of COVID-19 (acute and convalescent) were obtained from the United States, Italy and Spain. T cells, B-cell-depleted T cells, or PBMCs provided the cDNA or gDNA that served as material.

V was clipped by 5 bases and J by 7 bases; unmatched bases: 15. There are 16 residues in the CDR3. Germline CDR1 KGHDR, CDR2 SFDVKD. The authors' processing: Estimation of nucleated cell counts was performed using reference gene primer amplification. Only in-frame clones appear in the TCRdb table, and some are missing; sequencing was by immunoSEQ multiplex PCR. V and J calls and clone size are those listed in that table; D and trimming were worked out from the DNA. Of approximately 670,000 clones listed, about nine tenths are singletons. The V gene is TRBV24-1, the J gene TRBJ1-2; 7 nucleotides agree with TRBD1. The receptor comes from a woman aged 18 to 35 with acute or convalescent COVID-19. The sample comprised peripheral blood. The CDR3 here is CATSATRDSNPGGYTF. The CDR3 DNA reads as TGTGCCACCAGTGCGACCCGGGACAGTAACCCCGGTGGCTACACCTTC.